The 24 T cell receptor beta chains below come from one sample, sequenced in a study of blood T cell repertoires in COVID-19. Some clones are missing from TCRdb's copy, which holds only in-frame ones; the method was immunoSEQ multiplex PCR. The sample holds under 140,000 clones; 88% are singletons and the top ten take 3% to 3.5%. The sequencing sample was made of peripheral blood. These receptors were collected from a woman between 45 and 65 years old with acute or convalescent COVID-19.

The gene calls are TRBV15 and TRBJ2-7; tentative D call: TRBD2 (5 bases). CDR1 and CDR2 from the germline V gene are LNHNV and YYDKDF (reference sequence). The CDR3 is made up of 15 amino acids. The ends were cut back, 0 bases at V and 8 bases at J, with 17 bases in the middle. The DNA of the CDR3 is TGTGCCACCAGCAGAGATGCCACAGAGGGATTTAAGCAGTACTTC. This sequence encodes CATSRDATEGFKQYF.

The CDR3 loop reads CASSWGTEYRQYF. The CDR3 DNA reads TGTGCCAGCAGTTGGGGGACAGAATACAGGCAGTACTTC. The V gene is TRBV27, the J gene TRBJ2-7, with 7 bases identical to TRBD1. This CDR3 has 13 amino acids. Unmatched junction bases numbered 9, after V lost 4 bases and J lost 9 bases. Germline CDR1 MNHEY, CDR2 SMNVEV (reference sequence).

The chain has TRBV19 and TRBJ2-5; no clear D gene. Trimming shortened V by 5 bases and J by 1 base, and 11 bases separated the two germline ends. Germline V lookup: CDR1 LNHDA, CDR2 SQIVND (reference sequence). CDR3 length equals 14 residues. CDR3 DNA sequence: TGTGCCAGTAGTGTAAGACTGCTCCAAGAGACCCAGTACTTC. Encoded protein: CASSVRLLQETQYF.

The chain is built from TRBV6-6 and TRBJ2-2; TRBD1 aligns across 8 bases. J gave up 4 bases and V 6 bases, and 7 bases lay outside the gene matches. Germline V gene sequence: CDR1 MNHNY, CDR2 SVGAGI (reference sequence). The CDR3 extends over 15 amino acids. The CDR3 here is CASSLRTGTTGELFF. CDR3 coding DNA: TGTGCCAGCAGCCTGCGGACAGGGACCACCGGGGAGCTGTTTTTT.

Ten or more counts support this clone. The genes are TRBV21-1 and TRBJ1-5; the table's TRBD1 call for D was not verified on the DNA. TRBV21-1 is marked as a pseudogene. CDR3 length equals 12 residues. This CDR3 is CASGWGRGPQHF. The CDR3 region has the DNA TGTGCCAGCGGGTGGGGCAGAGGGCCCCAGCATTTT.

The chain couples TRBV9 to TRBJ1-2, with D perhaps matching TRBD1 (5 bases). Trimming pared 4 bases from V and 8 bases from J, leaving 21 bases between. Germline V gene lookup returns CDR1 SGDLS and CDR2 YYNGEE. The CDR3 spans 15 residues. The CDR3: CASSPDPRQLGGYTF. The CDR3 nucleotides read TGTGCCAGCAGCCCCGACCCCCGACAGCTCGGGGGCTACACCTTC.

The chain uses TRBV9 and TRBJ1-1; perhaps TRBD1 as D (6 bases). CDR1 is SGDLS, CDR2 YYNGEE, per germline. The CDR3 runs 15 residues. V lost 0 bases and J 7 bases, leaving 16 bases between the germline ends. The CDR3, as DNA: TGTGCCAGCAGCGTAGGAGGTTTACAGGGTATTGAAGCTTTCTTT. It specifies CASSVGGLQGIEAFF.

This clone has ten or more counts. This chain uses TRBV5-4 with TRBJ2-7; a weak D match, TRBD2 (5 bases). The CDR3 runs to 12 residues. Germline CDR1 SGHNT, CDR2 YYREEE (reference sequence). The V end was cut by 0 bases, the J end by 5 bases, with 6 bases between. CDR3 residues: CASSLGTDEQYF. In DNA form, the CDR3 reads TGTGCCAGCAGCTTGGGGACTGACGAGCAGTACTTC.

Here the CDR3 reads CASSAPRTGGGPYYGYTF. CDR3 nucleotide sequence: TGTGCCAGCAGCGCCCCAAGGACAGGGGGCGGCCCATACTATGGCTACACCTTC. The chain combines TRBV9 with TRBJ1-2; TRBD1 matches 11 bases. The CDR3 is 18 residues long. J was trimmed by 3 bases and V by 3 bases; bases with no gene match: 13. CDR1 and CDR2 (germline): SGDLS, YYNGEE.

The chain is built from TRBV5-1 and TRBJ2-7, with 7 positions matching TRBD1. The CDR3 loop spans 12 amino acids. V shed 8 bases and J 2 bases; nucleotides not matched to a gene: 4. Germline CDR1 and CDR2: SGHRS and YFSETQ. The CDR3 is CASSTGAYEQYF. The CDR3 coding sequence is TGCGCCAGTTCCACAGGGGCCTACGAGCAGTACTTC.

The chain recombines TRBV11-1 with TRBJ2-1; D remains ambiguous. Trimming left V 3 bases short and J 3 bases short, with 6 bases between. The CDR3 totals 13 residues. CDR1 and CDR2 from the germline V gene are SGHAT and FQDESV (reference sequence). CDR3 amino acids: CASSLYGYNEQFF. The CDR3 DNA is TGTGCCAGCAGCTTGTACGGCTACAATGAGCAGTTCTTC.

The DNA for the CDR3 is TGTGCCAGCAAGAGATCCGGGATCGGGGGAGAGACCCAGTACTTC. This translates into CASKRSGIGGETQYF. The rearrangement joins TRBV6-5 to TRBJ2-5, with D perhaps matching TRBD2 (6 bases). Germline V CDR1 and CDR2: MNHEY, SVGAGI. V was pared by 7 bases and J by 4 bases, with 19 bases between. The CDR3 runs to 15 residues.

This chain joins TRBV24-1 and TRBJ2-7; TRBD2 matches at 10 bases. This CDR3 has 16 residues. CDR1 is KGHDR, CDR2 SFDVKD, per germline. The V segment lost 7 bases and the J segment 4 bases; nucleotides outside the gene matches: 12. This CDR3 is CATSGSTGTSDYEQYF. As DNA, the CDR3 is TGTGCCACCAGCGGAAGTACCGGGACTAGCGATTACGAGCAGTACTTC.

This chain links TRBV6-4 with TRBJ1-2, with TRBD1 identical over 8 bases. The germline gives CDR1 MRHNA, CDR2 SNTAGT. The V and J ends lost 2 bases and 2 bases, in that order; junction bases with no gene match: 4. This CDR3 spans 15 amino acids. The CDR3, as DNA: TGTGCCAGCAGTGACCCCGGGACAGGAAACTATGGCTACACCTTC. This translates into CASSDPGTGNYGYTF.

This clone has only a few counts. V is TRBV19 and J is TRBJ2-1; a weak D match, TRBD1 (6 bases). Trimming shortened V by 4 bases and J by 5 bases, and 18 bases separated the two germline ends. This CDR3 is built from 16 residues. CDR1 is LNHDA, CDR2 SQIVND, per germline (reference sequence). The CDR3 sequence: CASSKGDKFVDNEQFF. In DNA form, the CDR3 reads TGTGCCAGTAGTAAGGGGGACAAGTTCGTAGACAATGAGCAGTTCTTC. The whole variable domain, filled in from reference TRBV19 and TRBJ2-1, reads DGGITQSPKYLFRKEGQNVTLSCEQNLNHDAMYWYRQDPGQGLRLIYYSQIVNDFQKGDIAEGYSVSREKKESFPLTVTSAQKNPTAFYLCASSKGDKFVDNEQFFGPGTRLTVL.

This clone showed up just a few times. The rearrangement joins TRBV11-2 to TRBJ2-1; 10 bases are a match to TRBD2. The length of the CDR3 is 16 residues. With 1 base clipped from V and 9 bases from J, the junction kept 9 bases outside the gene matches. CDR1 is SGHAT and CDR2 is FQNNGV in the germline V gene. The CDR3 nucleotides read TGTGCCAGCAGCTTAGGGGGTCTAGCGGGAGTAGGTGAGCAGTTCTTC. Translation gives CASSLGGLAGVGEQFF. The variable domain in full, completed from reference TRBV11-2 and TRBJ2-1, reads EAGVAQSPRYKIIEKRQSVAFWCNPISGHATLYWYQQILGQGPKLLIQFQNNGVVDDSQLPKDRFSAERLKGVDSTLKIQPAKLEDSAVYLCASSLGGLAGVGEQFFGPGTRLTVL.

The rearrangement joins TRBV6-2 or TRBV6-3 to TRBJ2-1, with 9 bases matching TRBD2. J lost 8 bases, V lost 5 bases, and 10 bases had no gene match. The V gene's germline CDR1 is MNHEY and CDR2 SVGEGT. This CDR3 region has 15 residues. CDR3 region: CASSPRLAERDEQFF. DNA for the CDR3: TGTGCCAGCAGTCCAAGACTAGCGGAGAGGGATGAGCAGTTCTTC.

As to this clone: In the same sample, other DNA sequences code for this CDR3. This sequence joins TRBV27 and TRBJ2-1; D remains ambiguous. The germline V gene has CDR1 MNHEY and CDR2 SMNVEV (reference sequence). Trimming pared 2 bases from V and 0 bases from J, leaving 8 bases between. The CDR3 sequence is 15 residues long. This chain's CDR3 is CASSLGGPSYNEQFF. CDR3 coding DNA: TGTGCCAGCAGTTTAGGTGGGCCCTCCTACAATGAGCAGTTCTTC.

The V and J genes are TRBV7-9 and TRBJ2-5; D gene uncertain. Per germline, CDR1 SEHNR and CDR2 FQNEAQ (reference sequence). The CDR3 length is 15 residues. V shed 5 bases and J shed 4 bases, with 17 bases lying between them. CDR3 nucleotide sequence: TGTGCCAGCAGCCGCGAGGCGGCCTTCGGAGAGACCCAGTACTTC. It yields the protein CASSREAAFGETQYF.

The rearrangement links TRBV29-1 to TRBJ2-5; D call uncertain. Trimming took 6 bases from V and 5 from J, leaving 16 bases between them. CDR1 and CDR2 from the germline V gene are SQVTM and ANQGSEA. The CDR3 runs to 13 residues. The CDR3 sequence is CSVSEARRETQYF. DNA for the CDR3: TGCAGCGTCTCTGAGGCGAGAAGGGAGACCCAGTACTTC.

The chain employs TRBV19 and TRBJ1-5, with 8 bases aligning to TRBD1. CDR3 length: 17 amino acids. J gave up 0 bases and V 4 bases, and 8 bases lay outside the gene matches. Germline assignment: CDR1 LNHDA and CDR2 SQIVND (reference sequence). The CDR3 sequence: CASSTPDRGFSNQPQHF. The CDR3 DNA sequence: TGTGCCAGTAGTACACCCGACAGGGGATTTAGCAATCAGCCCCAGCATTTT. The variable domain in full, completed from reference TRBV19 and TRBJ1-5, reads DGGITQSPKYLFRKEGQNVTLSCEQNLNHDAMYWYRQDPGQGLRLIYYSQIVNDFQKGDIAEGYSVSREKKESFPLTVTSAQKNPTAFYLCASSTPDRGFSNQPQHFGDGTRLSIL.

In DNA form, the CDR3 reads TGTGCCAGCAGTTTATGGACGGCGGGAGACAACAATGAGCAGTTCTTC. This codes for CASSLWTAGDNNEQFF. The chain employs TRBV28 and TRBJ2-1; 7 positions agree with TRBD2. The CDR3 has 16 amino acids. Germline-derived CDR1 and CDR2 are MDHEN and SYDVKM. V lost 0 bases to trimming and J lost 5 bases; unmatched junction nucleotides: 7.

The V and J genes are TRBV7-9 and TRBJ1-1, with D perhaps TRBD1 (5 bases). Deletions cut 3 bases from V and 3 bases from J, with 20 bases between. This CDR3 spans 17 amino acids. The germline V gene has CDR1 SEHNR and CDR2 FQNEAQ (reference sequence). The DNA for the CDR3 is TGTGCCAGCAGCTTGTCGAGGGGCCCGGGGGGAGACACTGAAGCTTTCTTT. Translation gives CASSLSRGPGGDTEAFF.

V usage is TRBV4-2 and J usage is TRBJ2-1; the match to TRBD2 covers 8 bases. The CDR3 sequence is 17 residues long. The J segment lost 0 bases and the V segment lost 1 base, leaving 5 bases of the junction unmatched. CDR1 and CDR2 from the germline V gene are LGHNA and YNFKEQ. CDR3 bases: TGTGCCAGCAGCCAAGGGGTTAGCGGGGACTCCTACAATGAGCAGTTCTTC. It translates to CASSQGVSGDSYNEQFF.